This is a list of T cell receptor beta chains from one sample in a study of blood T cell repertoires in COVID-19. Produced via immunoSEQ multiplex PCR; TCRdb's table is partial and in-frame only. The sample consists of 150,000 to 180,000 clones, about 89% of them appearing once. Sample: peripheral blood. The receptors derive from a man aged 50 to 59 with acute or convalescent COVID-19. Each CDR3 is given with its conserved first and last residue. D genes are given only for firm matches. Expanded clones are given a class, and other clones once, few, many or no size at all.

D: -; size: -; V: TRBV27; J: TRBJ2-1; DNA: TGTGCCAGCAGTTTATGGGGGGTCGAGGGCAATGAGCAGTTCTTC; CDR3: CASSLWGVEGNEQFF
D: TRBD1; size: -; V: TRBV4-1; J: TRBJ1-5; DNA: TGCGCCAGCAGCCAAGAGGAGACAGGGAATCAGCCCCAGCATTTT; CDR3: CASSQEETGNQPQHF
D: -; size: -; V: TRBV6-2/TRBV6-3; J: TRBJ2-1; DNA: TGTGCCAGCAGCCTTACAGGGATTGATGAGCAGTTCTTC; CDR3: CASSLTGIDEQFF
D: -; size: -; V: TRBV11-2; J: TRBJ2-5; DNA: TGTGCCAGCAGTTTGGGGCCCCGCCGAGAGACCCAGTACTTC; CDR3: CASSLGPRRETQYF
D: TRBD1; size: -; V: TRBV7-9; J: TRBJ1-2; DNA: TGTGCCAGCAGCTCCCAATCGGGACAGGGGTGGGGCTACACCTTC; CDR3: CASSSQSGQGWGYTF
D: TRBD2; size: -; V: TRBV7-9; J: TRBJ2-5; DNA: TGTGCCAGCAGCCGAGGACTAGCGGGAGAGACCCAGTACTTC; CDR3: CASSRGLAGETQYF
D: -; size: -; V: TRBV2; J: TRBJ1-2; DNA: TGTGCCAGCAAACAGACCGACATCCGGCAGGGCTACACCTTC; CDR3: CASKQTDIRQGYTF
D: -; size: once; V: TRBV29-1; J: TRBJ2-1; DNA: TGCAGCGCCCGATTGCGGGGCTCCTACAATGAGCAGTTCTTC; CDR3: CSARLRGSYNEQFF
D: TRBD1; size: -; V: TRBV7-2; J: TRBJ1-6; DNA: TGTGCCAGCAGTCACGGGACAGCTAATTCACCCCTCCACTTT; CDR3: CASSHGTANSPLHF
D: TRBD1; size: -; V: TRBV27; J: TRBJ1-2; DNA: TGTGCCAGCAAGGACAGGGGAGACTATGGCTACACCTTC; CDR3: CASKDRGDYGYTF
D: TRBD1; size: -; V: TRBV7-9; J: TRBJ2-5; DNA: TGTGCCAGCAGCTTCCGGACAGGGCAAGAGACCCAGTACTTC; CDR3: CASSFRTGQETQYF
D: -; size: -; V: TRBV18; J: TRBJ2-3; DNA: TGTGCCAGCTCACCACCAGGAACAGACACAGATACGCAGTATTTT; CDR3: CASSPPGTDTDTQYF
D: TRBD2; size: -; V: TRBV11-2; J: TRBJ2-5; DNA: TGTGCCAGCAGCCTAGGGACTAGCGCCCAAGAGACCCAGTACTTC; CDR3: CASSLGTSAQETQYF
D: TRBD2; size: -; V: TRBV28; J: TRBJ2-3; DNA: TGTGCCAGCAGTCCCCTGGGACTAGCGGGGGGTACAGATACGCAGTATTTT; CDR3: CASSPLGLAGGTDTQYF
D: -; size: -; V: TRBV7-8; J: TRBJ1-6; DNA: TGTGCCAGCAGCTTGAAGTCAGGCTATAATTCACCCCTCCACTTT; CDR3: CASSLKSGYNSPLHF
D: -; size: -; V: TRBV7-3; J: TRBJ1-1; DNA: TGTGCCAGCAGCTTAAGTGGAGAGCAGAACACTGAAGCTTTCTTT; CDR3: CASSLSGEQNTEAFF
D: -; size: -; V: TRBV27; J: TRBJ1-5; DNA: TGTGCCAGCAGTTCTACAGGCAATCAGCCCCAGCATTTT; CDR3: CASSSTGNQPQHF
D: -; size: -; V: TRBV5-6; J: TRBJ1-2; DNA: TGTGCCAGCAGCTTGGCCGCGGGCCTATATGGCTACACCTTC; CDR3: CASSLAAGLYGYTF
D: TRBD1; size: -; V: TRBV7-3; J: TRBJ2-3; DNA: TGTGCCAGCAGCCCAGGACAGGTCACAGATACGCAGTATTTT; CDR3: CASSPGQVTDTQYF
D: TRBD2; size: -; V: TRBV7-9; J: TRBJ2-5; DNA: TGTGCCAGCAGCCGCGGACTAGCGGGGAACCAAGAGACCCAGTACTTC; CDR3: CASSRGLAGNQETQYF
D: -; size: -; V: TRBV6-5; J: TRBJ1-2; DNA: TGTGCCACCAGTCGGCAGGAGGGATATGGCTACACCTTC; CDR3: CATSRQEGYGYTF
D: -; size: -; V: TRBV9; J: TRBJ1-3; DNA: TGTGCCAGCAGCGTAGAGAGCCGGGGTCCCTCTGGAAACACCATATATTTT; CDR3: CASSVESRGPSGNTIYF
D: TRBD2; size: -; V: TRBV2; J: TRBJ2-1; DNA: TGTGCCAGCACTATAGCGGGGGGTCTCTTTAATGAGCAGTTCTTC; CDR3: CASTIAGGLFNEQFF
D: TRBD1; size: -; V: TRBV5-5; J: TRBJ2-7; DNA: TGTGCCAGCAGCTTTGGGTGGGACAGAAGCTCCTACGAGCAGTACTTC; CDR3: CASSFGWDRSSYEQYF
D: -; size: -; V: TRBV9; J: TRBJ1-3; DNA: TGTGCCAGCAGCGTATCTCCGACAGGCCACTCTGGAAACACCATATATTTT; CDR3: CASSVSPTGHSGNTIYF
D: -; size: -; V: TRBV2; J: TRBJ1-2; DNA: TGTGCCAGCAGTGCAGACAGTCAAGCTAACTATGGCTACACCTTC; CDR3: CASSADSQANYGYTF
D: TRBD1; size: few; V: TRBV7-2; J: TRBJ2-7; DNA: TGTGCCAGCAGCCACCCCGTGGACAGGGCAGCCTACGAGCAGTACTTC; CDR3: CASSHPVDRAAYEQYF
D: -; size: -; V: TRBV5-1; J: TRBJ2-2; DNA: TGCGCCAGCAGCCAAACAGCGAACACCGGGGAGCTGTTTTTT; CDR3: CASSQTANTGELFF
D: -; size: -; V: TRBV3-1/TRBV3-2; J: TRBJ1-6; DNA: TGTGCCAGCAGCCAAACACAGGGTAGGGATTCACCCCTCCACTTT; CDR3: CASSQTQGRDSPLHF
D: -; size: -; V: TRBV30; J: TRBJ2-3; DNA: TGTGCCTGGTCGGAGGGTATTACAGATACGCAGTATTTT; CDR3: CAWSEGITDTQYF
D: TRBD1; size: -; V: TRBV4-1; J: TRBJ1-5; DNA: TGCGCCAGCAGCCAAGACGGGGACAGGACTCATCAGCCCCAGCATTTT; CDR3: CASSQDGDRTHQPQHF
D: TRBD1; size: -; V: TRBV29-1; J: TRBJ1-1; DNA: TGCAGCGTCGTCGGACAGGGGTTCACTGAAGCTTTCTTT; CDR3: CSVVGQGFTEAFF
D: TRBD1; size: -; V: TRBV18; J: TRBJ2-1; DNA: TGTGCCAGCTCCCCTGGACAGGGAAGTTTGCATGAGTTCTTC; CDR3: CASSPGQGSLHEFF
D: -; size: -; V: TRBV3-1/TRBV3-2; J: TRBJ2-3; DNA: TGTGCCAGCAGCCAAGCGGGGTGGTGGGAATATACGCAGTATTTT; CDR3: CASSQAGWWEYTQYF
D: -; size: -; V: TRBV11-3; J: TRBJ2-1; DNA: TGTGCCAGCAGCTTAGACCGCGGGTCCTACAATGAGCAGTTCTTC; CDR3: CASSLDRGSYNEQFF
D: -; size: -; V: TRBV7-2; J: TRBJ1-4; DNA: TGTGCCAGCAGCTTACAACCATCGGGTGAAAAACTGTTTTTT; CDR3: CASSLQPSGEKLFF
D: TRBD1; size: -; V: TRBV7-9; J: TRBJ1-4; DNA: TGTGCCAGCAGCTTAGGGGACAGGGGGGGAAGTGAAAAACTGTTTTTT; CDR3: CASSLGDRGGSEKLFF
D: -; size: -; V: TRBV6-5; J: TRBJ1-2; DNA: TGTGCCAGCGGGAAGTGGGACACTAACTATGGCTACACCTTC; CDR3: CASGKWDTNYGYTF
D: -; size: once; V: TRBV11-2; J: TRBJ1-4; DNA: TGTGCCAGCAGCTTAGAGGCGGGGGATATAAATGAAAAACTGTTTTTT; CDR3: CASSLEAGDINEKLFF
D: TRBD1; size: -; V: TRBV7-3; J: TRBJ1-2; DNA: TGTGCCAGCAGCTTAAGAGGGGGCCGGGGCTACACCTTC; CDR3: CASSLRGGRGYTF
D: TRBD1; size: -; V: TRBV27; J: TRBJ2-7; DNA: TGTGCCAGCAGCACAGGGACAGGGAGGGAGCAGTACTTC; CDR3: CASSTGTGREQYF
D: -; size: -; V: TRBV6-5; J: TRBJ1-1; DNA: TGTGCCAGCAGTTACCGAGTCGGTGGTGAAGCTTTCTTT; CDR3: CASSYRVGGEAFF
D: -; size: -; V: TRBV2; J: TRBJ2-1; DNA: TGTGCCAGCAGTCTAACGGAGCCCTACAATGAGCAGTTCTTC; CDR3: CASSLTEPYNEQFF
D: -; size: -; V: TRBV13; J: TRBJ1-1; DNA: TGTGCCAGCAGCTTTTCTCTGAACACTGAAGCTTTCTTT; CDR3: CASSFSLNTEAFF
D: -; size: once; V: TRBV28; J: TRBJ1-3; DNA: TGTGCCAGCACCATGCTCTTCGGGGGAGGAAACACCATATATTTT; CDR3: CASTMLFGGGNTIYF
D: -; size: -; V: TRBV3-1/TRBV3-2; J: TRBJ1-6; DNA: TGTGCCAGCAGCCAAGGCAGCTATAATTCACCCCTCCACTTT; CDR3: CASSQGSYNSPLHF
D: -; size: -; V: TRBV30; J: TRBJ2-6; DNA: TGTGCTTTGGGGGGGCCGTCTGGGGCCAACGTCCTGACTTTC; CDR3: CALGGPSGANVLTF
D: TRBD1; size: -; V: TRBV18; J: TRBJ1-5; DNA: TGTGCCAGCTCACTCGGGACAGATCAGCCCCAGCATTTT; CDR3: CASSLGTDQPQHF
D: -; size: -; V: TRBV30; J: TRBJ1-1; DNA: TGTGCCTGGAGTAGACAGCAGAACACTGAAGCTTTCTTT; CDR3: CAWSRQQNTEAFF
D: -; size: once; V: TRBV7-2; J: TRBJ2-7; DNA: TGTGCCAGCAGCTTAGGTCCGCGGGAGCAGTACTTC; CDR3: CASSLGPREQYF
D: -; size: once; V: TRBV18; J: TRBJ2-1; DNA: TGTGCCAGCTCACCACTTGCTGGGAGGAATGAGCAGTTCTTC; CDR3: CASSPLAGRNEQFF
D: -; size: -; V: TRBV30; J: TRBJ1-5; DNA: TGTGCCTGGAGTGTACGGCTCAGGCAGCCCCAGCATTTT; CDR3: CAWSVRLRQPQHF
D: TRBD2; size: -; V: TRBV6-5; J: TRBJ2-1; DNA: TGTGCCAGCAGAAGACTAGCGTACAATGAGCAGTTCTTC; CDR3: CASRRLAYNEQFF
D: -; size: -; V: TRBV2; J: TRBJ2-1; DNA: TGTGCCAGCGCCCTTTTTTTAGTGAATGAGCAGTTCTTC; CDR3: CASALFLVNEQFF
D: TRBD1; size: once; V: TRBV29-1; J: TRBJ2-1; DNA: TGCAGCGTTCCTCCGGGACAGGGGGCCTACAATGAGCAGTTCTTC; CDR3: CSVPPGQGAYNEQFF